This entry lists 16 T cell receptor beta chains sequenced from one sample in a study of response to subunit inactivated influenza vaccine. MiXCR, applied by TCRdb to the RT-PCR reads, yields one record per CDR3 protein. The table shows 500,000 to 600,000 distinct CDR3 sequences, with 16% occurring only once. The sample was CD4+ T cells sorted from PBMCs, taken roughly 24 months after vaccination. All receptors come from a man between 50 and 69 years old who received an inactivated influenza vaccine.

There are a few counts of this clonotype. J is TRBJ2-3 and V is TRBV6-1; 11 bases match TRBD2. V was clipped by 6 bases and J by 0 bases; unmatched bases: 5. CDR1 MNHNS and CDR2 SASEGT come from the germline V gene. The CDR3 spans 16 residues. The CDR3 sequence: CASRIAGGPSTDTQYF. DNA for the CDR3: TGTGCCAGCAGAATAGCGGGAGGGCCTAGCACAGATACGCAGTATTTT.

There are a few counts of this clonotype. The J gene is TRBJ2-7, the V gene TRBV4-3, with no clear D. The CDR3 extends over 14 amino acids. V was cut by 0 bases and J by 3 bases, with 9 bases left in between. Germline-derived CDR1 and CDR2 are LGHNA and YSLEER. This CDR3 is CASSQDLGYYEQYF. The DNA for the CDR3 is TGCGCCAGCAGCCAAGATTTGGGGTACTACGAGCAGTACTTC.

This clonotype was seen at least ten times. CDR3 sequence: CASSVGLGEATEAFF. The DNA of the CDR3 is TGTGCCAGCAGCGTAGGTTTGGGGGAAGCCACTGAAGCTTTCTTT. The chain recombines TRBV9 with TRBJ1-1; maybe TRBD1 (5 bases). The length of the CDR3 is 15 residues. Germline lookup yields CDR1 SGDLS and CDR2 YYNGEE. V lost 0 bases, J lost 4 bases, and 13 bases lay in between.

The chain has TRBV20-1 and TRBJ2-7; 11 positions match TRBD1. Per germline, CDR1 DFQATT and CDR2 SNEGSKA (reference sequence). This CDR3 spans 13 amino acids. Germline trimming cut 6 bases from V and 3 bases from J; bases unmatched to any gene: 4. CDR3 in amino acids: CSAFGTGGYEQYF. The CDR3 nucleotides are TGCAGTGCATTCGGGACAGGGGGCTACGAGCAGTACTTC.

The table lists this clonotype with many counts. CDR3 residues: CASSSGQVYTEAFF. The CDR3 nucleotides read TGCGCCAGCAGCTCGGGACAGGTTTACACTGAAGCTTTCTTT. This rearrangement joins TRBV5-1 to TRBJ1-1, with 8 bases aligning to TRBD1. The CDR3 is 14 amino acids. Unmatched junction bases numbered 4, after V lost 3 bases and J lost 3 bases. CDR1 and CDR2 from the germline V gene are SGHRS and YFSETQ. The whole variable domain, filled in from reference TRBV5-1 and TRBJ1-1, reads KAGVTQTPRYLIKTRGQQVTLSCSPISGHRSVSWYQQTPGQGLQFLFEYFSETQRNKGNFPGRFSGRQFSNSRSEMNVSTLELGDSALYLCASSSGQVYTEAFFGQGTRLTVV.

The chain recombines TRBV28 with TRBJ1-2; D might be TRBD1 (5 bases). CDR1 MDHEN and CDR2 SYDVKM come from the germline V gene. The V end lost 4 bases, the J end lost 8 bases, and 11 bases lay between the germline ends. The CDR3 spans 12 residues. The CDR3 bases are TGTGCCAGCAGTTCGGGGGTTAGAGGCTACACCTTC. This gives the protein CASSSGVRGYTF.

This clonotype was seen a handful of times. V usage is TRBV9 and J usage is TRBJ2-2; D possibly corresponds to TRBD2 (5 bases). The V end was cut by 2 bases, the J end by 1 base, with 15 bases between. CDR1 is SGDLS and CDR2 is YYNGEE in the germline V gene. The CDR3 contains 17 residues. The CDR3 sequence: CASSVLVGEGNTGELFF. In nucleotides, the CDR3 is TGTGCCAGCAGCGTTCTTGTAGGAGAGGGGAACACCGGGGAGCTGTTTTTT.

CDR3 DNA sequence: TGTGCCAGCAGTTACGGGCGGGAGGTCCTTCGTAATGAGCAGTTCTTC. Its protein product is CASSYGREVLRNEQFF. This chain connects TRBV6-5 to TRBJ2-1; 8 bases agree with TRBD2. The CDR3 runs to 16 residues. Trimming removed 2 bases from V and 7 bases from J; junction bases left unmatched: 10. Germline V gene lookup returns CDR1 MNHEY and CDR2 SVGAGI.

V usage is TRBV12-3 or TRBV12-4 and J usage is TRBJ1-1; TRBD1 aligns across 9 bases. Germline trimming cut 7 bases from V and 6 bases from J; bases unmatched to any gene: 15. The CDR3 contains 16 residues. CDR3 in DNA: TGTGCCAGCACCCCGTTACCGGGACAGGGCAGGCCTGAAGCTTTCTTT. This sequence encodes CASTPLPGQGRPEAFF.

This clonotype was detected only a few times. The chain links TRBV5-1 to TRBJ2-7; D remains unclear. From germline, CDR1 is SGHRS and CDR2 YFSETQ. V lost 1 base and J lost 6, with 11 bases in between. This CDR3 spans 13 amino acids. The CDR3 is CASSLTGPGEQYF. In nucleotides, the CDR3 is TGCGCCAGCAGCTTGACGGGTCCAGGCGAGCAGTACTTC.

Worth noting for this clonotype: With a much larger clone just one base away, this may be a read error. The chain links TRBV7-2 to TRBJ1-2; 8 positions agree with TRBD1. Germline-derived CDR1 and CDR2 are SGHTA and FQGNSA. V lost 5 bases and J lost 2; bases outside the gene matches: 1. The CDR3 consists of 13 residues. CDR3 bases: TGTGCCAGCAGCCGGGACAGGAACTATGGCTACACCTTC. It specifies CASSRDRNYGYTF.

This clonotype was picked up a small number of times. This chain joins TRBV9 and TRBJ2-2; the D is unclear. Trimming removed 0 bases at V and 4 bases at J, with 13 bases between. Germline V gives CDR1 SGDLS, CDR2 YYNGEE. The CDR3 loop spans 16 amino acids. CDR3 sequence: CASSVGSTQITGELFF. The CDR3 DNA reads TGTGCCAGCAGCGTAGGCAGCACCCAAATCACCGGGGAGCTGTTTTTT.

A few counts support this clonotype. This sequence joins TRBV15 and TRBJ2-7; D remains ambiguous. This CDR3 has 12 residues. Germline V gene sequence: CDR1 LNHNV, CDR2 YYDKDF (reference sequence). The V end was cut by 1 base, the J end by 8 bases, with 9 bases between. In DNA, the CDR3 is TGTGCCACCAGCAGAGCGAAAGGACAGCAGTACTTC. Residues: CATSRAKGQQYF.

The table lists this clonotype with many counts. This rearrangement joins TRBV6-1 to TRBJ2-2, with no clear D. Germline CDR1 reads MNHNS; CDR2 reads SASEGT. The CDR3 consists of 14 residues. The V end lost 6 bases, the J end lost 7 bases, and 15 bases lay between the germline ends. Here the CDR3 reads CASSPIYKFGELFF. CDR3 DNA: TGTGCCAGCAGCCCGATCTACAAATTCGGGGAGCTGTTTTTT.

This clonotype was counted many times. The chain carries TRBV5-1 and TRBJ2-3, with 7 bases matching TRBD2. CDR1 is SGHRS and CDR2 is YFSETQ in the germline V gene. The trim removed 0 bases at V and 2 bases at J, leaving 6 bases unmatched. CDR3 length: 16 amino acids. CDR3 amino acids: CASSLALSGDTDTQYF. The DNA for the CDR3 is TGCGCCAGCAGCTTGGCCCTCAGCGGGGACACAGATACGCAGTATTTT.

In this sample, this clonotype turned up a few times. This chain uses TRBV27 with TRBJ2-7, with D tentatively TRBD1 (5 bases). CDR1 and CDR2 (germline): MNHEY, SMNVEV (reference sequence). V lost 6 bases to trimming and J lost 1 base, with 13 bases between them. CDR3 length: 14 amino acids. Here the CDR3 reads CASRAAGPSYEQYF. CDR3 DNA: TGTGCCAGCAGGGCTGCAGGGCCGTCCTACGAGCAGTACTTC.